This TCR beta chain was recorded in a study of T-cell memory formation after mild COVID-19. One entry per CDR3 protein, called by TCRdb with MiXCR from the 5' RACE reads. The data contain roughly 350,000 distinct CDR3 sequences, approximately 21% of them seen just once; the ten biggest clones take up approximately 12%. Germline V lookup: CDR1 SGHDN, CDR2 FVKESK. The V gene end was trimmed by 4 bases and the J gene end by 4 bases; junction bases not matched to a gene: 12. The CDR3 has 17 residues. Worth noting for this clonotype: Its matching antigen is unknown.

Study-level points and caveats: Detection of some responders pre-infection suggested pre-existing cross-reactive memory T cells participated.

Material for sequencing was PBMCs or a T cell subset sorted from them (not recorded which). The V and J genes are TRBV14 and TRBJ2-3, with TRBD1 matching over 9 bases. This clonotype was obtained from an adult woman who had mild COVID-19 (a few samples of this study predate the infection). Cell type and time point are not known. The CDR3 loop reads CASSPHRGTGTPDTQYF. The CDR3 coding sequence is TGTGCCAGCAGCCCCCACCGCGGGACAGGGACGCCAGATACGCAGTATTTT.